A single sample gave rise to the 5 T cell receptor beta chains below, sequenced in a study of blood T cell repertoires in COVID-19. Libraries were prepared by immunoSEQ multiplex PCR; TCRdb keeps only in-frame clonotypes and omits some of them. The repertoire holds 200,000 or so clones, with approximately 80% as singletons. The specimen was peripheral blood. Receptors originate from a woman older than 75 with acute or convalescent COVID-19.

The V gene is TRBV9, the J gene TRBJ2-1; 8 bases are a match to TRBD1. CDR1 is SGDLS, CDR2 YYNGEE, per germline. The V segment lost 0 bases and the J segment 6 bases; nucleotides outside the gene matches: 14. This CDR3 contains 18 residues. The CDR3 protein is CASSVGGREGQAGNEQFF. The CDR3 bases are TGTGCCAGCAGCGTAGGTGGGAGAGAGGGACAGGCGGGCAATGAGCAGTTCTTC.

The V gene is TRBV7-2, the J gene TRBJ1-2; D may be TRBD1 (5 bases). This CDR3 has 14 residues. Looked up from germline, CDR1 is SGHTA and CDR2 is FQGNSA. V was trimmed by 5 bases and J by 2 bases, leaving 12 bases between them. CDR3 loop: CASSHSAGNYGYTF. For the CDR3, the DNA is TGTGCCAGCAGCCACTCGGCAGGGAACTATGGCTACACCTTC.

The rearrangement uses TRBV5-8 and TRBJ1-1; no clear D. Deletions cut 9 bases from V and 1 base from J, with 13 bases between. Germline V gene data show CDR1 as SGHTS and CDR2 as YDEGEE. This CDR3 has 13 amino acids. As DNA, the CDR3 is TGTGCCATCCTCTCGAGAACGAACACTGAAGCTTTCTTT. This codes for CAILSRTNTEAFF.

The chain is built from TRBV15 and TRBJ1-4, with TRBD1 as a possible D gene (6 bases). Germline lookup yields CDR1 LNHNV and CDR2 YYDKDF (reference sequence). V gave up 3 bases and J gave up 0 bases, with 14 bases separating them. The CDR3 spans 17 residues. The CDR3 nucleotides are TGTGCCACCAGCAGGACAGGACGGGCTACAACTAATGAAAAACTGTTTTTT. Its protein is CATSRTGRATTNEKLFF. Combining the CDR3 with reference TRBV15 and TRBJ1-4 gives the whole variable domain DAMVIQNPRYQVTQFGKPVTLSCSQTLNHNVMYWYQQKSSQAPKLLFHYYDKDFNNEADTPDNFQSRRPNTSFCFLDIRSPGLGDTAMYLCATSRTGRATTNEKLFFGSGTQLSVL.

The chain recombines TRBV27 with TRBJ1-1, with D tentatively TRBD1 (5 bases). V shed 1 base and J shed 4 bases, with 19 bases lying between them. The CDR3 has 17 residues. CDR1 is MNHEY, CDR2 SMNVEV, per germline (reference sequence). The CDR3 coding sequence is TGTGCCAGCAGTTTATACTCCCCCGGGCGGAGGGGCACTGAAGCTTTCTTT. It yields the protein CASSLYSPGRRGTEAFF.